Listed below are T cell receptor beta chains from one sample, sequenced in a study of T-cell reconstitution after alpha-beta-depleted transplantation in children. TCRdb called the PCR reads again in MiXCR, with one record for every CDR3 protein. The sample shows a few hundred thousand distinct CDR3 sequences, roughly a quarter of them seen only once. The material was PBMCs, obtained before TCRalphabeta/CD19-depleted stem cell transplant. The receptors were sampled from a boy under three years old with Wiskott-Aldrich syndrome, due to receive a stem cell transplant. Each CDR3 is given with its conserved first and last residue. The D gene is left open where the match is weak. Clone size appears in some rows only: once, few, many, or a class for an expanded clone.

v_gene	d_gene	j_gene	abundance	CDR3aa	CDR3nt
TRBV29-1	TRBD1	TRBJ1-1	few	CSVNYDRVEAFF	TGCAGCGTAAACTACGACAGGGTCGAAGCTTTCTTT
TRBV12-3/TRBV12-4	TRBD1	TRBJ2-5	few	CASSPRQGVEETQYF	TGTGCCAGCAGTCCCCGACAGGGTGTGGAAGAGACCCAGTACTTC
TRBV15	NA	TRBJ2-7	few	CATSRDHSARSYEQYF	TGTGCCACCAGCAGAGACCACAGCGCCAGGTCCTACGAGCAGTACTTC
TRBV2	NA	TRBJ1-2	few	CASNLRGRDGYTF	TGTGCCAGCAACCTTAGAGGGAGGGATGGCTACACCTTC
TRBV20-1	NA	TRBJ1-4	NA	CSAAGTTAEKLFF	TGCAGTGCTGCCGGGACGACAGCTGAAAAACTGTTTTTT
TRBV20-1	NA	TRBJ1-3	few	CSAEYHSGNTIYF	TGCAGTGCTGAATACCACTCTGGAAACACCATATATTTT
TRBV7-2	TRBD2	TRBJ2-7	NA	CASSLTSGGAYEQYF	TGTGCCAGCAGCTTGACTAGCGGGGGGGCCTACGAGCAGTACTTC
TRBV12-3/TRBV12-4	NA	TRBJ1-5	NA	CASSLKGASNQPQHF	TGTGCCAGCAGTTTAAAAGGGGCGAGCAATCAGCCCCAGCATTTT
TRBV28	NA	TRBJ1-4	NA	CASSFLWGGPLNEKLFF	TGTGCCAGCAGTTTTCTGTGGGGTGGACCGCTAAATGAAAAACTGTTTTTT
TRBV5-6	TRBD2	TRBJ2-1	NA	CASSAGETSGLPSYNEQFF	TGTGCCAGCAGCGCAGGGGAGACTAGCGGGCTACCCTCCTACAATGAGCAGTTCTTC